Listed below are T cell receptor beta chains from one sample, sequenced in a study of control samples from healthy donors and cancer patients. Clones were read by immunoSEQ multiplex PCR, and TCRdb kept only the in-frame ones, dropping some. The table lists fewer than 85,000 clones, about 94% of them singletons. Sequences were obtained from blood. These receptors were obtained from a woman in her thirties in good health. Both conserved end residues are part of each CDR3. The D gene is left open where the match is weak.

d_call | j_call | cdr3_length | v_call | cdr3_aa
- | TRBJ1-1 | 13 | TRBV6-6 | CATTQRGGTEAFF
- | TRBJ1-1 | 13 | TRBV11-3 | CASSREADTDSFF
- | TRBJ1-1 | 14 | TRBV15 | CATRVYGTSTEAFF
TRBD1 | TRBJ2-1 | 15 | TRBV28 | CASSRGTGRYNEQFF
TRBD2 | TRBJ2-5 | 17 | TRBV3-1/TRBV3-2 | CASSHGRGRGGQETQYF
TRBD1 | TRBJ1-2 | 14 | TRBV2 | CASSEWDRVGGYTF
TRBD2 | TRBJ2-2 | 14 | TRBV5-1 | CASGLAGETGELFF
TRBD1 | TRBJ1-5 | 19 | TRBV5-1 | CASSLVVTGERDSNQPQHF
- | TRBJ2-3 | 16 | TRBV6-6 | CASSYPGGLTTDTQYF
- | TRBJ1-3 | 16 | TRBV18 | CASSPIDLFSGNTIYF
- | TRBJ2-2 | 17 | TRBV11-3 | CASSTNRWGSNTGELFF
- | TRBJ1-4 | 14 | TRBV28 | CASSPLRTNEKLFF
- | TRBJ1-6 | 15 | TRBV5-1 | CASSLLAPSNSPLHF
TRBD2 | TRBJ2-1 | 16 | TRBV7-2 | CASSLLPGGPVSEQFF
- | TRBJ1-1 | 12 | TRBV5-6 | CASSLDRNEAFF
- | TRBJ2-1 | 11 | TRBV25-1 | CASSVYNEQFF
TRBD2 | TRBJ2-5 | 14 | TRBV5-8 | CASSFRGGQETQYF
TRBD2 | TRBJ2-2 | 14 | TRBV9 | CASSARAGTGELFF
TRBD1 | TRBJ2-1 | 15 | TRBV14 | CASSQAATGGGEQFF
TRBD2 | TRBJ2-3 | 15 | TRBV7-3 | CASSLSSGVEDTQYF
- | TRBJ1-1 | 15 | TRBV6-6 | CASSYGTSLNTEAFF
- | TRBJ1-1 | 14 | TRBV9 | CASRGQGGGTEAFF
- | TRBJ1-1 | 15 | TRBV21-1 | CASSNRQGSTTEAFF
- | TRBJ2-6 | 17 | TRBV19 | CASSLGRGVAGANVLTF
TRBD1 | TRBJ1-1 | 14 | TRBV18 | CASSQQGQNTEAFF
- | TRBJ1-6 | 16 | TRBV6-1 | CASSATGTPGGSPLHF
- | TRBJ2-1 | 15 | TRBV19 | CASSIFDQGTNEQFF
- | TRBJ1-2 | 15 | TRBV6-6 | CASSYSGQNFYGYTF
- | TRBJ1-6 | 13 | TRBV12-3/TRBV12-4 | CASRDSSHSPLHF
- | TRBJ1-5 | 13 | TRBV12-3/TRBV12-4 | CASVLENNQPQHF
TRBD1 | TRBJ1-6 | 15 | TRBV18 | CASQYLGTANSPLHF
TRBD2 | TRBJ2-1 | 15 | TRBV7-8 | CASSLGRGGLNEQFF
- | TRBJ1-1 | 15 | TRBV5-1 | CASSRQSFSNTEAFF